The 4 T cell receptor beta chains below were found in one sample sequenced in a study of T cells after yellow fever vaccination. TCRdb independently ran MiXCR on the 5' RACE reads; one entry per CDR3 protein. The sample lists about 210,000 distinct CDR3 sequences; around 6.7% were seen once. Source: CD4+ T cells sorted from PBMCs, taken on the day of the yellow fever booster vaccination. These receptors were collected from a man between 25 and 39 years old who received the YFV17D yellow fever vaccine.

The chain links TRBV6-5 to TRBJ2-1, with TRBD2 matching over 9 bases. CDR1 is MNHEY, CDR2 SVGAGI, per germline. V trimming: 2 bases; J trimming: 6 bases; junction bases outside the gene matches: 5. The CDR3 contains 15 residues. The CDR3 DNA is TGTGCCAGCAGTTACGGAGCGGGAGGAGGCAATGAGCAGTTCTTC. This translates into CASSYGAGGGNEQFF.

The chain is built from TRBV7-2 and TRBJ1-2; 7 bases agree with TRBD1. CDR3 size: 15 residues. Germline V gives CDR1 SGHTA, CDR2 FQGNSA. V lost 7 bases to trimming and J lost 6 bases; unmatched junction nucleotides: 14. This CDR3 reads CASTRRQGILDGYTF. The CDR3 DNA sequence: TGTGCCAGCACCCGAAGACAGGGAATCTTAGATGGCTACACCTTC.

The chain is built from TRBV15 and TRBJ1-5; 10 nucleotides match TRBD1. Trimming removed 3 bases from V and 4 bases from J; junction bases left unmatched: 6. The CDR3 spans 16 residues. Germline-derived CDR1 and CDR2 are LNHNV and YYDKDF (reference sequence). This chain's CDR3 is CATSSSPGQGNQPQHF. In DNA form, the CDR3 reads TGTGCCACCAGCAGTTCACCGGGACAGGGGAATCAGCCCCAGCATTTT.

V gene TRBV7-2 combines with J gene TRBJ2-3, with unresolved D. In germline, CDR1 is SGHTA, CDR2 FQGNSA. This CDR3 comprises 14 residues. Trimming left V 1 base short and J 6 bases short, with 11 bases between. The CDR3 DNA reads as TGTGCCAGCAGCTTAGAACTTCTCATGGATACGCAGTATTTT. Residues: CASSLELLMDTQYF.